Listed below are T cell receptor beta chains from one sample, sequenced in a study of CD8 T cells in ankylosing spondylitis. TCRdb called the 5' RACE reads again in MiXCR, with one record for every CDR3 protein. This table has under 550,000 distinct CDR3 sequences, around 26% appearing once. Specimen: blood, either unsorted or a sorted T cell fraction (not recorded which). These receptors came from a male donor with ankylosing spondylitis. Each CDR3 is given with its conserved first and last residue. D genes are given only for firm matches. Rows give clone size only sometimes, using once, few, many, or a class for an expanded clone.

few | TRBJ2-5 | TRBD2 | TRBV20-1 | CSASAGLAGGETQYF | TGCAGTGCTAGTGCCGGACTAGCGGGAGGAGAGACCCAGTACTTC
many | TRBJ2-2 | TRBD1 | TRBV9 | CASSSTGTGFTGELFF | TGTGCCAGCAGCTCGACCGGGACAGGGTTCACCGGGGAGCTGTTTTTT
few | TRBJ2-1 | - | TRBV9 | CASIPLLGYEQFF | TGTGCCAGCATCCCCCTTTTGGGCTATGAGCAGTTCTTC
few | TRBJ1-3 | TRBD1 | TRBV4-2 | CASCRDRGNTIYF | TGTGCCAGCTGTCGGGACAGGGGAAACACCATATATTTT
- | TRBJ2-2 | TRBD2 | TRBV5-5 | CASSLTSGLVTGELFF | TGTGCCAGCAGCTTGACTAGCGGGCTAGTCACCGGGGAGCTGTTTTTT
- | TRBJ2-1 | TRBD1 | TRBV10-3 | CAISRQTDRGANEQFF | TGTGCCATCAGTCGCCAAACGGACAGGGGCGCCAATGAGCAGTTCTTC
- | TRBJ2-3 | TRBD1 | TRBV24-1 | CATSANRGTQYF | TGTGCCACCAGTGCTAACAGGGGAACGCAGTATTTT
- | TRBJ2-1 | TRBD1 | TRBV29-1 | CSGDRGSYNEQFF | TGCAGCGGCGACAGGGGGTCCTACAATGAGCAGTTCTTC
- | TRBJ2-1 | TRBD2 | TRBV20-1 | CSAKATGRGLAGFNEQFF | TGCAGTGCTAAGGCAACAGGCCGTGGACTAGCGGGATTTAATGAGCAGTTCTTC
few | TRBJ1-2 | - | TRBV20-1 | CSARDYGYTF | TGCAGTGCTAGGGACTATGGCTACACCTTC
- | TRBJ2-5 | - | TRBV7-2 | CASSLGGKGQETQYF | TGTGCCAGCAGCTTAGGAGGAAAGGGGCAAGAGACCCAGTACTTC
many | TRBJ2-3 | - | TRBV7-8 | CASSLFDTQYF | TGTGCCAGCAGCTTATTTGATACGCAGTATTTT
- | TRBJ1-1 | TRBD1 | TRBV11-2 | CASSLGFRTGPNTEAFF | TGTGCCAGCAGCTTAGGATTTAGGACAGGCCCGAACACTGAAGCTTTCTTT
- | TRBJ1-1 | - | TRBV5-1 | CASSLGGPGTEAFF | TGCGCCAGCAGCCTGGGGGGCCCGGGCACTGAAGCTTTCTTT
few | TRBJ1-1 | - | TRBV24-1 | CATSDFGNTEAFF | TGTGCCACCAGTGATTTTGGGAACACTGAAGCTTTCTTT
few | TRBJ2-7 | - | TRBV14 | CASSRQTLGEQYF | TGTGCCAGCAGCCGACAAACACTGGGAGAGCAGTACTTC
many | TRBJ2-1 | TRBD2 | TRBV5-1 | CASSLGDAGDNEQFF | TGCGCCAGCAGCCTCGGTGACGCGGGAGATAATGAGCAGTTCTTC
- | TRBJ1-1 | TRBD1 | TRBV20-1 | CSASGQGFTLNTEAFF | TGCAGTGCTAGTGGACAGGGATTTACTTTGAACACTGAAGCTTTCTTT
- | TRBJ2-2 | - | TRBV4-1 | CASSQGVRGGVEVVGELFF | TGCGCCAGCAGCCAAGGAGTTCGGGGTGGAGTGGAGGTGGTCGGGGAGCTGTTTTTT
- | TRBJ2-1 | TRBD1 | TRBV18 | CASSPRGTGVNEQFF | TGTGCCAGCTCACCACGGGGGACAGGGGTGAATGAGCAGTTCTTC
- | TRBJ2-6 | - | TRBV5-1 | CASSWGQLGGANVLTF | TGCGCCAGCAGCTGGGGTCAACTGGGGGGGGCCAACGTCCTGACTTTC
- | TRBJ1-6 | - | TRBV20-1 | CSAFDRTYNSPLHF | TGCAGTGCTTTCGACAGAACATATAATTCACCCCTCCACTTT
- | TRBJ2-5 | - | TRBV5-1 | CASSFTYRETQYF | TGCGCCAGCAGCTTTACCTATAGGGAGACCCAGTACTTC
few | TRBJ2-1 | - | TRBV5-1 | CASSLGLRSNEQFF | TGCGCCAGCAGCTTGGGACTTAGGAGCAATGAGCAGTTCTTC
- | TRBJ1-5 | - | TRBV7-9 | CASGKEGQPQHF | TGTGCCAGCGGAAAGGAGGGCCAGCCCCAGCATTTT